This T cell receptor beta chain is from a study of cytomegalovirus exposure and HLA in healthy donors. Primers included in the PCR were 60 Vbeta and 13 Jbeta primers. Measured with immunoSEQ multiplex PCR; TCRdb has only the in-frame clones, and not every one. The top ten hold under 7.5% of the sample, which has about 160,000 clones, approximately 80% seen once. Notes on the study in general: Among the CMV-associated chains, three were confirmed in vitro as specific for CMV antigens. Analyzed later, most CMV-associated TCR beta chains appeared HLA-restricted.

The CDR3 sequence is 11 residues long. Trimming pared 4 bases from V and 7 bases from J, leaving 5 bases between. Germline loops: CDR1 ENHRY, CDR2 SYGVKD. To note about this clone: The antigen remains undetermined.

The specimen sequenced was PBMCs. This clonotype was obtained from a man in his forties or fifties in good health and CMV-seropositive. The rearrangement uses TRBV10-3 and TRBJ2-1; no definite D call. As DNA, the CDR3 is TGTGCCATCAGTGCCGTTAATGAGCAGTTCTTC. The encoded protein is CAISAVNEQFF.